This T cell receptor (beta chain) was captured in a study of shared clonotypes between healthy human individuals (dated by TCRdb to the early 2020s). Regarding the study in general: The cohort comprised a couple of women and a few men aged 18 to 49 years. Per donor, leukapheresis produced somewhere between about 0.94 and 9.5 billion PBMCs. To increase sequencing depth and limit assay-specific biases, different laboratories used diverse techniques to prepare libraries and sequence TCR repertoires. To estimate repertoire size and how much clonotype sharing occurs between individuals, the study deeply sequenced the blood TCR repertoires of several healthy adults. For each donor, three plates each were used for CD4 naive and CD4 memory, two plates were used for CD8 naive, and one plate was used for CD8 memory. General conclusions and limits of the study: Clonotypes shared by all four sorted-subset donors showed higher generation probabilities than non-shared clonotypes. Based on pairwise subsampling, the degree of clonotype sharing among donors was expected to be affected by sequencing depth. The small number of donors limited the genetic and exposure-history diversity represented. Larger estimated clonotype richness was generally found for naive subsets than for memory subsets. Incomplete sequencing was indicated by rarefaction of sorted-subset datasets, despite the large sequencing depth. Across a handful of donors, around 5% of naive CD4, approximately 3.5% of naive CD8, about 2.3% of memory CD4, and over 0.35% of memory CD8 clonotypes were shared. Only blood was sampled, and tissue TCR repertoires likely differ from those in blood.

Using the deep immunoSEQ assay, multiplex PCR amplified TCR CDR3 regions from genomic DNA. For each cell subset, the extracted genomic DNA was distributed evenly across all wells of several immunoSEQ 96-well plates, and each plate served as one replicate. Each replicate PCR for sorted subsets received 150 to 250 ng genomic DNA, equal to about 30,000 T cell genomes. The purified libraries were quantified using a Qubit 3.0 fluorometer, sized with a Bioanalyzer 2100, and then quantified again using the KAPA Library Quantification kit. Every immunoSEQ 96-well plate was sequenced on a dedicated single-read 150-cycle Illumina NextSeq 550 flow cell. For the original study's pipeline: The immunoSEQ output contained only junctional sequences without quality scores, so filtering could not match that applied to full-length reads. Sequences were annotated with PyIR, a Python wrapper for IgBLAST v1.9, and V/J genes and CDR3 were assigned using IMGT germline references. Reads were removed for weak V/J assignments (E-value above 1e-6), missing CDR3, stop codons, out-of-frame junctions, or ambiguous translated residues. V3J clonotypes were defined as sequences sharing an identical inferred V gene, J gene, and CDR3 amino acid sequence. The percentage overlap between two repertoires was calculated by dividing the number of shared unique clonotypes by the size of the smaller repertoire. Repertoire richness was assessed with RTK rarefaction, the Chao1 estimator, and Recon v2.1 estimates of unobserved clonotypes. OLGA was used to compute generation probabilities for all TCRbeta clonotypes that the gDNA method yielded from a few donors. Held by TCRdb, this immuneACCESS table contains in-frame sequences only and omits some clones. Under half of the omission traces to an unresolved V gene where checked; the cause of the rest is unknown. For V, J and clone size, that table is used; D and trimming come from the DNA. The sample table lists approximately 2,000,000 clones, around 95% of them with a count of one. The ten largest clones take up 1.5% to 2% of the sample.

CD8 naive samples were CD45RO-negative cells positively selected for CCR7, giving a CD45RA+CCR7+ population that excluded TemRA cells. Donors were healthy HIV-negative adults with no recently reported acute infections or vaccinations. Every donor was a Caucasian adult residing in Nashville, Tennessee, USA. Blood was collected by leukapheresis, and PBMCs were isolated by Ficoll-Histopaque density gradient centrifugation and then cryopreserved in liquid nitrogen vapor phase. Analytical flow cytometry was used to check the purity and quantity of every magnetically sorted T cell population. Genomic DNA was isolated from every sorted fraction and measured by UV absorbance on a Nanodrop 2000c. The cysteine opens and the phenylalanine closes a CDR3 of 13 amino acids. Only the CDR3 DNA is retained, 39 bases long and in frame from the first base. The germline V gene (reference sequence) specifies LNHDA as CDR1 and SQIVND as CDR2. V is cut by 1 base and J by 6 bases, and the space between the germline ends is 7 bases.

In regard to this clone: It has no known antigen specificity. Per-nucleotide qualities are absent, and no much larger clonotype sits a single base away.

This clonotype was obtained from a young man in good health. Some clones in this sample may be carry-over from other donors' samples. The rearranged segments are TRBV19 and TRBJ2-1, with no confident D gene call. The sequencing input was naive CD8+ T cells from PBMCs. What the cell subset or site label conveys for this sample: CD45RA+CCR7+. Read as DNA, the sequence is TGTGCCAGTAGTATAGGTACGGGCAATGAGCAGTTCTTC. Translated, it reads CASSIGTGNEQFF. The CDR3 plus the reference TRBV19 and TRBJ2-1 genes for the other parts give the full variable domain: DGGITQSPKYLFRKEGQNVTLSCEQNLNHDAMYWYRQDPGQGLRLIYYSQIVNDFQKGDIAEGYSVSREKKESFPLTVTSAQKNPTAFYLCASSIGTGNEQFFGPGTRLTVL.